The T cell receptor (beta chain) under discussion was sequenced for a study of CD8+ T cells in alopecia areata. Background on the study: Severity among treated patients was scored by the percentage of scalp area affected.

The treatment here: oral pan-JAK inhibitor, 5-10 mg twice daily. In each case, RNA was isolated and then reverse transcribed into cDNA as the sequencing template. The assay was immunoSEQ multiplex PCR, and TCRdb's table has in-frame clones only and misses some. The repertoire has some 200,000 clones, roughly three fifths of them found once; the top ten carry around 12%. Trimming removed 3 bases at V and 8 bases at J, with 14 bases between. Germline CDR1 reads MNHEY; CDR2 reads SMNVEV (reference sequence). The CDR3 covers 14 residues. V gene TRBV27 combines with J gene TRBJ2-1; D may be TRBD1 (6 bases). The clonotype comes from a human donor with alopecia areata. The sample consisted of CD8+ T cells sorted from blood, taken at week 24, from a patient treated with tofacitinib. The chain's CDR3 is CASSFYRDRDEQFF. DNA of the CDR3: TGTGCCAGCAGTTTTTACAGGGATCGGGATGAGCAGTTCTTC.